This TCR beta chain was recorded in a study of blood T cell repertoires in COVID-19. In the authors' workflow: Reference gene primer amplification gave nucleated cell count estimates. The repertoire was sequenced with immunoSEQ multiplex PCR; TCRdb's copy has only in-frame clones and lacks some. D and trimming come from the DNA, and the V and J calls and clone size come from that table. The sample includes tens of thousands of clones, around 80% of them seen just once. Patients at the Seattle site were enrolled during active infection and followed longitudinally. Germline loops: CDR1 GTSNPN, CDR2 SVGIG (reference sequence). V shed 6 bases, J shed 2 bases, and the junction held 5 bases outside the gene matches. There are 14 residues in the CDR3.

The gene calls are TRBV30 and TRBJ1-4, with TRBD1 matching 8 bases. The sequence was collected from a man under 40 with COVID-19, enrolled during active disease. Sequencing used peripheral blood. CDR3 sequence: CACMTGVTNEKLFF. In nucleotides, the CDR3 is TGTGCCTGTATGACAGGGGTGACTAATGAAAAACTGTTTTTT.